This T cell receptor beta chain was profiled in a study of shared clonotypes between healthy human individuals. The protocol was immunoSEQ multiplex PCR, while the TCRdb copy is restricted to in-frame clones and leaves out a portion. The table has about 1.1 million clones, more than 75% seen once; the top ten hold roughly 0.62%. The CDR3 runs 13 residues. Trimming took 11 bases from V and 3 from J; bases not matched to a gene: 6. Germline CDR1 and CDR2: MNHNY and SVGAGI (reference sequence). The chain is built from TRBV6-6 and TRBJ2-7; the match to TRBD1 covers 11 bases. Sequenced sample: memory CD4+ T cells from PBMCs. Subset reported: CD45RA-negative fraction. This clonotype originated in a man between 18 and 35 years old in good health. Some clones in this sample may be carry-over from other donors' samples. CDR3 loop: CASRDRGFYEQYF. CDR3 DNA sequence: TGTGCCTCCCGGGACAGGGGGTTCTACGAGCAGTACTTC.